The T cell receptor beta chain under discussion was sequenced for a study of blood T cell repertoires in COVID-19 (dated by TCRdb to between 2020 and 2021). In terms of the full investigation: The collaborator samples originated in the United States, Italy and Spain and spanned the acute and convalescent phases of COVID-19. The material from the prospective study consisted of cDNA or gDNA derived from T cells, B-cell-depleted T cells, or PBMCs. The repertoires were released in a freely available public database intended as a resource for research on the immune response to SARS-CoV-2. Nearly every sample came with metadata listing a de-identified subject ID, COVID-19 status, age in years and sex. Deeply sampled blood TCRbeta repertoires from subjects exposed to, actively infected with, or recovered from COVID-19 were included in the dataset. Samples were obtained from the ongoing ImmuneRACE study (first 160 participants) and from 950 to 1,500 subjects provided by 6 global collaborators. HLA class I and class II types, where available, came from metadata supplied by the sample provider rather than from assay-based typing.

The germline V gene sets CDR1 to MGHRA and CDR2 to YSYEKL. V drops 0 bases and J drops 4 bases, leaving 12 bases in between. Its CDR3 holds 15 amino acids, cysteine through phenylalanine. This entry keeps only the CDR3 DNA: 45 bases, framed from base 1. To note about this clone: What antigen it recognizes has not been identified. Per-base qualities were not stored, and no clone one base away is much larger.

TCRbeta CDR3 regions were amplified from genomic DNA by means of the immunoSEQ Assay, a bias-controlled multiplex PCR. As for how the authors treated the data: The number of nucleated cells in each sample was estimated by amplification of reference gene primers within the assay. To quantify the absolute abundance of each unique TCRbeta CDR3 rearrangement, sequence reads were collapsed and filtered. For each sample, productive Simpson clonality was calculated by taking the square root of Simpson's diversity index across productive rearrangements. In TCRdb, the immuneACCESS table is reduced to in-frame sequences with V and J assigned. These tables do not hold every clone; where another copy was compared, an unresolved V gene accounts for under half, and the others remain unexplained. For V, J and clone size, that table is used; D and trimming come from the DNA. Across this sample there are 60,000 to 75,000 clones, with 70% to 80% seen only once. Of the sample, about 26% falls within the top ten clones.

Collaborating institutions collected whole blood in K2EDTA tubes following their own protocols. For TCRbeta analysis, collaborator samples were shipped as frozen whole blood, as isolated PBMCs, or as DNA extracted from either sample type. What the research found in general, with its limitations: How much clinical and demographic metadata was included differed by source and by participant, and the metadata was provided uncurated.

Material for sequencing was peripheral blood. This receptor was obtained from a man aged 60-69 years with active or convalescent COVID-19. The V and J genes are TRBV4-1 and TRBJ1-1; the D gene is possibly TRBD1, with 6 bases matching. CDR3 region: CASSQESGAGTEAFF. The bases read TGCGCCAGCAGCCAAGAATCAGGGGCGGGCACTGAAGCTTTCTTT.